Presented here are 22 T cell receptor beta chains from one specimen sequenced in a study of T cells after yellow fever vaccination (dated by TCRdb to between 2018 and 2021). Receptor amplification or capture employed 5' RACE. The data were produced on an Illumina NovaSeq 6000. Clones were called with MiXCR by TCRdb after fastp trimmed the public reads at Q25, and only in-frame beta chains were retained. Here each entry gathers all rows of one CDR3 protein and keeps the most common genes and DNA. The sample table lists approximately 160,000 distinct CDR3 sequences, over 7% of them with a count of one. Approximately 35% of the sample is held by the ten biggest clonotypes. The sample's treatment or condition label is to be understood as: live attenuated yellow fever vaccine strain. Sequences were derived from CD8+ T cells sorted from PBMCs, sampled 45 days after the yellow fever booster vaccination. The origin of the receptors is a man aged 18 to 35 who received the YFV17D yellow fever vaccine.

This clonotype has just a few counts. The CDR3 DNA follows: TGTGCCAGCAGCGGTCGACAGCTCTACGAGCAGTACGTC. Its protein product is CASSGRQLYEQYV. The V and J genes are TRBV11-2 and TRBJ2-7; tentative D call: TRBD1 (5 bases). V was pared by 5 bases and J by 3 bases, with 11 bases between. The CDR3 is 13 residues long. The germline V gene encodes CDR1 SGHAT and CDR2 FQNNGV.

CDR3 residues: CASSARGAYEQYV. CDR3 sequence (DNA): TGTGCCAGCAGTGCGCGGGGGGCCTACGAGCAGTACGTC. The rearrangement joins TRBV27 to TRBJ2-7, with 8 bases matching TRBD2. The CDR3 runs to 13 residues. J was trimmed by 2 bases and V by 5 bases; bases with no gene match: 2. From germline, CDR1 is MNHEY and CDR2 SMNVEV (reference sequence).

The chain has TRBV29-1 and TRBJ2-3; D possibly corresponds to TRBD2 (5 bases). CDR1 and CDR2 from the germline V gene are SQVTM and ANQGSEA. Trimming cost V 2 bases and J 1 base, with 16 bases left between them. The CDR3 runs 16 residues. CDR3 bases: TGCAGCGTTGAATTAGGAACCGGGATACGCACAGATACGCAGTATTTT. This translates into CSVELGTGIRTDTQYF.

This clonotype was seen a handful of times. The V call is TRBV7-2, the J call TRBJ2-3; TRBD2 aligns across 13 bases. The CDR3 totals 18 residues. The ends lost 2 bases at V and 0 bases at J; junction bases unmatched: 5. Germline loops: CDR1 SGHTA, CDR2 FQGNSA. CDR3 sequence reads: CASSLPTSGGPSTDTQYF. DNA for the CDR3: TGTGCCAGCAGCTTACCGACTAGCGGGGGGCCTAGCACAGATACGCAGTATTTT. Looking up the rest from reference TRBV7-2 and TRBJ2-3 gives the full variable domain: GAGVSQSPSNKVTEKGKDVELRCDPISGHTALYWYRQSLGQGLEFLIYFQGNSAPDKSGLPSDRFSAERTGGSVSTLTIQRTQQEDSAVYLCASSLPTSGGPSTDTQYFGPGTRLTVL.

V and J are TRBV4-1 and TRBJ1-1, with D possibly TRBD1 on 6 matching bases. Germline V gene sequence: CDR1 MGHRA, CDR2 YSYEKL. CDR3 length equals 18 residues. V gave up 1 base and J gave up 1 base, with 19 bases separating them. Written as DNA, the CDR3 is TGCGCCAGCAGCCAAGGCCGGGCTTTGGGGGCGGAGAACACTGAAGCTTTCTTT. This encodes CASSQGRALGAENTEAFF.

The chain is built from TRBV7-9 and TRBJ1-2, with 9 bases identical to TRBD1. This CDR3 contains 14 residues. V lost 4 bases to trimming and J lost 5 bases; unmatched junction nucleotides: 5. The germline CDR1 and CDR2 sequences are SEHNR and FQNEAQ (reference sequence). The CDR3 sequence: CASSWTGALYGYTF. CDR3 coding DNA: TGTGCCAGCAGCTGGACAGGGGCCTTATATGGCTACACCTTC.

This clonotype was counted at least ten times. V usage is TRBV24-1 and J usage is TRBJ2-5; D might be TRBD1 (5 bases). This CDR3 region has 14 residues. Germline V gives CDR1 KGHDR, CDR2 SFDVKD. V was shortened by 4 bases and J by 4 bases, with 12 bases between the two germline ends. CDR3 bases: TGTGCCACCAGTGACCAAGGGGATGGAGAGACCCAGTACTTC. Encoded protein: CATSDQGDGETQYF.

The J gene is TRBJ1-5, the V gene TRBV2; 9 bases agree with TRBD1. V shed 3 bases and J 6 bases; nucleotides not matched to a gene: 6. Germline-derived CDR1 and CDR2 are SNHLY and FYNNEI. CDR3 length: 15 amino acids. The CDR3 reads CASSDGTGFSQPQHF. In nucleotides, the CDR3 is TGTGCCAGCAGTGACGGGACAGGGTTCAGTCAGCCCCAGCATTTT.

This clonotype was seen more than once but under ten times. The chain's CDR3 is CASSRGGGDYEQYF. In DNA, the CDR3 is TGTGCCAGCTCCCGAGGCGGGGGAGACTACGAGCAGTACTTC. V is TRBV7-9 and J is TRBJ2-7; 7 bases map to TRBD2. CDR1 is SEHNR, CDR2 FQNEAQ, per germline (reference sequence). V dropped 8 bases and J dropped 3; count of bases not matched to a gene: 10. This CDR3 comprises 14 residues.

This clonotype was observed a handful of times. The J gene is TRBJ2-2, the V gene TRBV4-3; no reliable D call. This CDR3 has 14 residues. CDR1 LGHNA and CDR2 YSLEER come from the germline V gene. V gave up 1 base and J gave up 6 bases, with 9 bases separating them. CDR3 residues: CASSQAGLAGELFF. In DNA, the CDR3 is TGCGCCAGCAGCCAAGCGGGTCTTGCCGGGGAGCTGTTTTTT.

This clonotype was picked up a small number of times. The genes are TRBV7-9 and TRBJ2-7, with D uncertain. This CDR3 is 14 amino acids long. V was cut by 1 base and J by 4 bases, with 11 bases left in between. Germline V gives CDR1 SEHNR, CDR2 FQNEAQ (reference sequence). The DNA for the CDR3 is TGTGCCAGCAGCTTAGATGCGCGGAAGTACGAGCAGTACTTC. Its protein product is CASSLDARKYEQYF.

The table lists this clonotype with a few counts. The chain employs TRBV10-3 and TRBJ1-1; tentatively, D is TRBD1 (6 bases). V shed 11 bases and J shed 0 bases, with 13 bases lying between them. CDR1 is ENHRY and CDR2 is SYGVKD in the germline V gene. The CDR3 contains 13 residues. In DNA, the CDR3 is TGTGCCGTAAGGGGACACCTGAACACTGAAGCTTTCTTT. This gives the protein CAVRGHLNTEAFF.

This clonotype showed up just a few times. The chain employs TRBV7-3 and TRBJ2-1, with D perhaps matching TRBD2 (6 bases). The CDR3 extends over 14 amino acids. CDR1 and CDR2 from the germline V gene are SGHTA and FQGTGA. Trimming shortened V by 2 bases and J by 7 bases, and 12 bases separated the two germline ends. The chain's CDR3 is CASSLGGFNNEQFF. CDR3 coding DNA: TGTGCCAGCAGCTTAGGAGGGTTCAATAATGAGCAGTTCTTC.

This clonotype was seen many times. The chain couples TRBV4-1 to TRBJ1-5; TRBD1 agrees at 8 bases. V shed 3 bases and J 4 bases; nucleotides not matched to a gene: 2. CDR3 length equals 14 residues. CDR1 is MGHRA and CDR2 is YSYEKL in the germline V gene. CDR3 sequence reads: CASSQRQGNQPQHF. For the CDR3, the DNA is TGCGCCAGCAGCCAGAGACAGGGGAATCAGCCCCAGCATTTT.

The chain recombines TRBV13 with TRBJ2-5; D not resolved. The CDR3 is 13 residues long. CDR1 PRHDT and CDR2 FYEKMQ come from the germline V gene (reference sequence). V lost 5 bases, J lost 7 bases, and 14 bases lay in between. CDR3 nucleotide sequence: TGTGCCAGCAGCCCCGAAAGGGATCGGACCCAGTACTTC. This codes for CASSPERDRTQYF.

V usage is TRBV5-5 and J usage is TRBJ1-2; the match to TRBD1 covers 9 bases. The CDR3 is 13 residues long. J was trimmed by 5 bases and V by 4 bases; bases with no gene match: 3. Looked up from germline, CDR1 is SGHKS and CDR2 is YYEKEE (reference sequence). In nucleotides, the CDR3 is TGTGCCAGCAGCACTGGACAGGGGTATGGCTACACCTTC. Protein product: CASSTGQGYGYTF.

The V gene is TRBV29-1, the J gene TRBJ2-2, with D hard to call. Germline CDR1 reads SQVTM; CDR2 reads ANQGSEA. CDR3 size: 12 residues. V was trimmed by 6 bases and J by 1 base, leaving 6 bases between them. CDR3: CSVARNTGELFF. The CDR3 DNA reads TGCAGCGTCGCCAGGAACACCGGGGAGCTGTTTTTT.

This clonotype was seen more than once but under ten times. J is TRBJ2-3 and V is TRBV29-1, with a weak D call TRBD2 (5 bases). Trimming shortened V by 3 bases and J by 7 bases, and 23 bases separated the two germline ends. CDR3 length: 16 amino acids. Germline-derived CDR1 and CDR2 are SQVTM and ANQGSEA. Written as DNA, the CDR3 is TGCAGCGTTGATGGGATGAGGGCAGGAAGGGAAAATACGCAGTATTTT. Amino acids: CSVDGMRAGRENTQYF.

The chain carries TRBV12-3 or TRBV12-4 and TRBJ2-5; D not certain. The CDR3 loop spans 12 amino acids. V lost 3 bases and J lost 4, with 6 bases in between. Written as DNA, the CDR3 is TGTGCCAGCAGTTTGGGGTTAGAGACCCAGTACTTC. It translates to CASSLGLETQYF.

This clonotype was seen a few times. CDR3 loop: CASSVWDRETGELFF. In nucleotides, the CDR3 is TGTGCCAGCAGCGTCTGGGACCGAGAGACCGGGGAGCTGTTTTTT. The gene calls are TRBV9 and TRBJ2-2; D tentatively reads TRBD1 or TRBD2 (5 bases each). In germline, CDR1 is SGDLS, CDR2 YYNGEE. V dropped 2 bases and J dropped 5 bases, with 13 bases sitting between them. This CDR3 spans 15 amino acids.

The chain couples TRBV7-2 to TRBJ1-4; D uncertain. Trimming took off 5 bases at V and 5 bases at J, with 9 bases between the two ends. The CDR3 is 13 residues long. Germline V gives CDR1 SGHTA, CDR2 FQGNSA. This CDR3 is CASSPDHNEKLFF. The DNA of the CDR3 is TGTGCCAGCAGCCCGGACCACAATGAAAAACTGTTTTTT.

This clonotype has ten or more counts. The J gene is TRBJ2-3, the V gene TRBV4-2, with 9 nucleotides matching TRBD2. The germline V gene encodes CDR1 LGHNA and CDR2 YNFKEQ. J gave up 0 bases and V 0 bases, and 7 bases lay outside the gene matches. The CDR3 loop spans 18 amino acids. The CDR3 here is CASSQDPRSGGSTDTQYF. The CDR3 DNA follows: TGTGCCAGCAGCCAAGACCCCCGGAGCGGGGGGAGCACAGATACGCAGTATTTT.